This T cell receptor beta chain was sequenced during a study of identical twins. After template switching added a universal primer site, the resulting cDNA carried unique molecular identifiers. TCRdb ran MiXCR on the 5' RACE reads and lists one entry per CDR3 protein. The sample lists about 790,000 distinct CDR3 sequences, 15% to 20% occurring once. Trimming removed 2 bases at V and 5 bases at J, with 9 bases between. The CDR3 sequence is 13 residues long. As concerns this clonotype: Antigen unknown.

Notes on the study in general: Twins showed weaker excess sharing in their beta out-of-frame sequences.

The sample was also linked to a second study, of T cells expressing NK-cell markers. That study reports: Source material for TCR beta repertoires consisted of sorted CD3+CD56+NKG2C+, CD3+CD56+NKG2C- and CD3+CD56-NKG2C+ T cells. There were a few donors in whom these clonotypes also led the CD3+CD56-NKG2C+ fraction.

The source of this sequence is a woman aged 18-29 years in good health. Material: PBMCs. The rearrangement uses TRBV12-3 or TRBV12-4 and TRBJ2-5; D is uncertain. Here the CDR3 reads CASSLRSSETQYF. CDR3 in DNA: TGTGCCAGCAGTTTAAGGAGTAGCGAGACCCAGTACTTC.